Listed below are T cell receptor beta chains from one sample, sequenced in a study of blood T cell repertoires in COVID-19. Clones were sequenced by immunoSEQ multiplex PCR, and TCRdb holds only the in-frame ones, with some missing. The data show 100,000 to 150,000 clones, roughly four fifths seen once. Sequenced sample: peripheral blood. The receptors come from a woman aged 45-60 years with acute or convalescent COVID-19. CDR3s include the opening cysteine and the closing phenylalanine or tryptophan. A D gene is named only where the DNA matches it firmly. Not all rows give a size; the values are once, few, many and, for expanded clones, a class.

clone size	D gene	V gene	J gene	CDR3 DNA	CDR3 protein
-	-	TRBV29-1	TRBJ1-2	TGCAGCGTTGCTGACAGAAACTATGGCTACACCTTC	CSVADRNYGYTF
-	-	TRBV12-3/TRBV12-4	TRBJ1-1	TGTGCCAGCAGCAGGAACACTGAAGCTTTCTTT	CASSRNTEAFF
few	-	TRBV2	TRBJ2-7	TGTGCCAGCAGTGAAGCCCTCCGAGGCTACGAGCAGTACTTC	CASSEALRGYEQYF
-	-	TRBV5-5	TRBJ1-2	TGTGCCAGCAGCTTGGCCGACAACAACTATGGCTACACCTTC	CASSLADNNYGYTF
once	TRBD1	TRBV6-6	TRBJ1-6	TGTGCCAGCAGTTCCACAGGGGTTAGTAATTCACCCCTCCACTTT	CASSSTGVSNSPLHF
-	-	TRBV2	TRBJ1-1	TGTGCCAGCAGTGACTTGAACACTGAAGCTTTCTTT	CASSDLNTEAFF
-	-	TRBV24-1	TRBJ2-7	TGTGCCACCAGTGAGGCCGGGACCTACGAGCAGTACTTC	CATSEAGTYEQYF
once	-	TRBV5-1	TRBJ2-1	TGCGCCAGCAGCTTCCGAACGTCGGGTGAGCAGTTCTTC	CASSFRTSGEQFF
-	TRBD1	TRBV27	TRBJ1-5	TGTGCCAGCTCCGAACGACAGGGGAATCAGCCCCAGCATTTT	CASSERQGNQPQHF
many	-	TRBV7-9	TRBJ2-7	TGTGCCAGCAGCTTCGCCTACGAGCAGTACTTC	CASSFAYEQYF
-	-	TRBV6-1	TRBJ2-1	TGTGCCAGCAGTGAAATGGACAGTGAGCAGTTCTTC	CASSEMDSEQFF
-	TRBD2	TRBV5-5	TRBJ2-1	TGTGCCAGCAGCTTTCGGCGGGAGGGCGACAATGAGCAGTTCTTC	CASSFRREGDNEQFF
-	-	TRBV19	TRBJ1-1	TGTGCCAGTAGTATAGAGGGAGGGACTAGGAACGCTGAAGCTTTCTTT	CASSIEGGTRNAEAFF
-	TRBD1	TRBV2	TRBJ2-2	TGTGCCAGCAGAAGCCAGACAGGGGGGCACACCGGGGAGCTGTTTTTT	CASRSQTGGHTGELFF
-	TRBD2	TRBV9	TRBJ2-3	TGTGCCAGCAGCGTAGGGAGCGGGGGCATGCGAGATACGCAGTATTTT	CASSVGSGGMRDTQYF
few	-	TRBV3-1/TRBV3-2	TRBJ1-5	TGTGCCAGCAGCGATTACCTCGGTCAGCCCCAGCATTTT	CASSDYLGQPQHF
-	-	TRBV9	TRBJ1-2	TGTGCCAGCAGCTCGCCAGTCACAGGGTACGGCTACACCTTC	CASSSPVTGYGYTF
-	TRBD2	TRBV11-2	TRBJ2-1	TGTGCCAGCGCTCCAACAATAGCGGGAGCGGGGAATGAGCAGTTCTTC	CASAPTIAGAGNEQFF
few	-	TRBV24-1	TRBJ1-2	TGTGCCACCAGTGATGTACCGTTCAGGGCCCCCCATGGCTACACCTTC	CATSDVPFRAPHGYTF
once	-	TRBV12-3/TRBV12-4	TRBJ1-1	TGTGCCAGCAGCCCCTCGGGGACAGAAGCTTTCTTT	CASSPSGTEAFF
-	-	TRBV3-1/TRBV3-2	TRBJ1-6	TGTGCCAGCAGCCAGGCGGCTACTTCACCCCTCCACTTT	CASSQAATSPLHF
-	TRBD1	TRBV29-1	TRBJ1-2	TGCAGCGTGGGACAGGGTAGAAAGAGTGGCTACACCTTC	CSVGQGRKSGYTF
-	TRBD2	TRBV7-2	TRBJ2-3	TGTGCCAGCAGCTCGCTAGCGGGAGGCCCCACAGATACGCAGTATTTT	CASSSLAGGPTDTQYF
-	TRBD2	TRBV5-1	TRBJ2-7	TGCGCCAGCAGCTGGACTAGCGGGAGCCACGAGCAGTACTTC	CASSWTSGSHEQYF
-	TRBD1	TRBV11-2	TRBJ1-6	TGTGCCAGCAGCAACAGGGGGCAATATTCACCCCTCCACTTT	CASSNRGQYSPLHF
-	-	TRBV7-2	TRBJ1-1	TGTGCCAGCAGCTTACTCGGGACAAGGAACACTGAAGCTTTCTTT	CASSLLGTRNTEAFF
-	TRBD2	TRBV3-1/TRBV3-2	TRBJ2-3	TGTGCCAGCAGCCAAGCGGGAGGGCCTCGGATCACGCAGTATTTT	CASSQAGGPRITQYF
-	-	TRBV6-4	TRBJ2-1	TGTGCCAGCAGTCCCGAACAGGGCAACAATGAGCAGTTCTTC	CASSPEQGNNEQFF